This T cell receptor (beta chain) derives from a study of patients and donors after allogeneic stem cell transplantation. This CDR3 spans 13 amino acids. V dropped 6 bases and J dropped 4 bases, with 10 bases sitting between them. CDR1 and CDR2 (germline): MNHEY, SMNVEV (reference sequence). One entry per CDR3 protein results from TCRdb running MiXCR on the RT-PCR reads. The data hold about 87,000 distinct CDR3 sequences, with around 5% observed a single time. This clonotype was detected ten times or more. The sequencing sample was made of blood, either unsorted or a sorted T cell fraction (not recorded which). V gene TRBV27 combines with J gene TRBJ1-5; maybe TRBD1 (6 bases). The origin of this receptor is a human donor who was either an allogeneic HSCT recipient or a stem cell or donor lymphocyte infusion donor (not recorded which). It is not recorded whose cells these are; they may come from a transplant donor. The CDR3 reads CASRRTANQPQHF. The CDR3 DNA reads as TGTGCCAGCAGACGGACAGCAAATCAGCCCCAGCATTTT.